This TCR beta chain was captured in a study of blood T cell repertoires in COVID-19. V gave up 4 bases and J gave up 6 bases; unmatched junction bases: 6. Germline V CDR1 and CDR2: PRHDT, FYEKMQ (reference sequence). The CDR3 has 13 amino acids. Authors' data handling: The assay estimated nucleated cells by amplifying reference gene primers. The protocol was immunoSEQ multiplex PCR, while the TCRdb copy is restricted to in-frame clones and leaves out a portion. That table is the source of V, J and clone size, and D and trimming were worked out from the DNA. The table records about 55,000 clones, less than 75% of them present only once.

The sequenced sample consisted of peripheral blood. The clonotype comes from a woman aged 70 to 79 with acute or convalescent COVID-19. The rearrangement joins TRBV13 to TRBJ2-7, with 7 bases aligning to TRBD1. The CDR3 spells CASSSRTGIEQYF. CDR3 bases: TGTGCCAGCAGCTCCCGGACAGGAATCGAGCAGTACTTC.